A single sample gave rise to the 3 T cell receptor beta chains below, sequenced in a study of blood T cell repertoires in COVID-19. Repertoires were generated with immunoSEQ multiplex PCR, while TCRdb's copy carries only in-frame clones and drops some. The sample contains over 45,000 clones, approximately 87% of which appear only once. Input material: peripheral blood. The receptors originated from a human donor in a cohort sampled during active COVID-19.

The chain employs TRBV29-1 and TRBJ2-6; perhaps TRBD1 as D (5 bases). CDR1 is SQVTM, CDR2 ANQGSEA, per germline. The germline V and J ends were trimmed by 4 bases and 0 bases, with 10 bases remaining between them. The CDR3 length is 15 residues. CDR3 protein: CSVVNRTSGANVLTF. Here the CDR3 DNA reads TGCAGCGTTGTTAACAGGACCTCTGGGGCCAACGTCCTGACTTTC.

V is TRBV4-2 and J is TRBJ2-7; perhaps TRBD1 as D (6 bases). The CDR3 sequence is 16 residues long. Germline V gene lookup returns CDR1 LGHNA and CDR2 YNFKEQ. Between the trimmed V and J ends, which lost 2 bases and 0 bases, there was a span of 14 bases. The CDR3 DNA is TGTGCCAGCAGCCAATCCCTACAGGGCTTCTCCTACGAGCAGTACTTC. Translation: CASSQSLQGFSYEQYF.

This clone was seen just once. The DNA of the CDR3 is TGCGCCAGCAGGCCGCGGGAAACCCACGAGCAGTACTTC. Translated: CASRPRETHEQYF. This rearrangement joins TRBV5-1 to TRBJ2-7, with D possibly being TRBD2 (6 bases). Germline V gene sequence: CDR1 SGHRS, CDR2 YFSETQ. V lost 5 bases, J lost 5 bases, and 14 bases lay in between. This CDR3 spans 13 amino acids.